Each of the 26 T cell receptor beta chains below was sequenced from the same sample in a study of T cell responses to AZD1222 COVID-19 vaccine. Profiling relied on immunoSEQ multiplex PCR, and the TCRdb table lists in-frame clones only, not all of them. The sample contains fewer than 70,000 clones, about 74% of which appear only once. Sequencing was performed on peripheral blood, taken 28 days after the second AZD1222 dose. The receptors originated from an adult who received the AZD1222 COVID-19 vaccine.

The V gene is TRBV18, the J gene TRBJ1-4, with D unclear. The CDR3 spans 14 residues. V was pared by 6 bases and J by 7 bases, with 15 bases between. Germline V gives CDR1 KGHSH, CDR2 LQKENI. The CDR3 here is CASSPETRSEKLFF. CDR3 in DNA: TGTGCCAGCTCCCCCGAAACTAGAAGTGAAAAACTGTTTTTT.

This sequence joins TRBV27 and TRBJ2-2; D is unclear. The CDR3 totals 14 residues. Germline CDR1 reads MNHEY; CDR2 reads SMNVEV (reference sequence). V was clipped by 8 bases and J by 2 bases, with 12 bases between them. As DNA, the CDR3 is TGTGCCAGCTCCTGGACGACAAACACCGGGGAGCTGTTTTTT. This sequence encodes CASSWTTNTGELFF.

CDR3 DNA: TGTGCCTGGAGTAGAGATAGCAATCAGCCCCAGCATTTT. This translates into CAWSRDSNQPQHF. V and J are TRBV30 and TRBJ1-5; D remains ambiguous. Trimming cost V 2 bases and J 0 bases, with 5 bases left between them. From germline, CDR1 is GTSNPN and CDR2 SVGIG (reference sequence). This CDR3 region has 13 residues.

The genes are TRBV11-3 and TRBJ2-3; no clear D gene. Germline values: CDR1 SGHNT, CDR2 YENEEA. This CDR3 contains 12 residues. The germline V and J ends were trimmed by 4 bases and 0 bases, with 2 bases remaining between them. This chain's CDR3 is CASSYSTDTQYF. The DNA for the CDR3 is TGTGCCAGCAGCTATAGCACAGATACGCAGTATTTT.

The V call is TRBV11-3, the J call TRBJ2-7, with D uncertain. CDR1 is SGHNT and CDR2 is YENEEA in the germline V gene. Trimming pared 5 bases from V and 3 bases from J, leaving 5 bases between. This CDR3 has 11 amino acids. The chain's CDR3 is CASSRLYEQYF. For the CDR3, the DNA is TGTGCCAGCAGCCGACTCTACGAGCAGTACTTC. Combining the CDR3 with reference TRBV11-3 and TRBJ2-7 gives the whole variable domain EAGVVQSPRYKIIEKKQPVAFWCNPISGHNTLYWYLQNLGQGPELLIRYENEEAVDDSQLPKDRFSAERLKGVDSTLKIQPAELGDSAVYLCASSRLYEQYFGPGTRLTVT.

The chain carries TRBV6-5 and TRBJ1-1; D is unclear. The CDR3 covers 14 residues. Trimming shortened V by 2 bases and J by 4 bases, and 11 bases separated the two germline ends. CDR1 is MNHEY and CDR2 is SVGAGI in the germline V gene. The CDR3 DNA follows: TGTGCCAGCAGTTACGGTCAGGTAGGCACTGAAGCTTTCTTT. This gives the protein CASSYGQVGTEAFF.

This rearrangement joins TRBV5-6 to TRBJ2-1, with D uncertain. Trimming took 1 base from V and 8 from J, leaving 16 bases between them. The germline CDR1 and CDR2 sequences are SGHDT and YYEEEE. This CDR3 region has 15 residues. CDR3: CASSLSSTPFHEQFF. Written as DNA, the CDR3 is TGTGCCAGCAGCTTGTCTTCTACTCCTTTCCATGAGCAGTTCTTC.

The chain carries TRBV4-2 and TRBJ2-5; TRBD2 aligns across 13 bases. V was pared by 2 bases and J by 2 bases, with 8 bases of the junction left unmatched. Per germline, CDR1 LGHNA and CDR2 YNFKEQ. The CDR3 runs to 18 residues. As DNA, the CDR3 is TGTGCCAGCAGCCAATCGGGACTAGCGGGGCTCGGGCAAGAGACCCAGTACTTC. Translating gives CASSQSGLAGLGQETQYF.

The chain's CDR3 is CASSRTGGTEAFF. The CDR3 DNA reads TGTGCCAGCAGCAGGACAGGGGGCACTGAAGCTTTCTTT. The chain is built from TRBV7-9 and TRBJ1-1; 10 bases fit TRBD1. V shed 5 bases, J shed 4 bases, and the junction held 1 base outside the gene matches. From germline, CDR1 is SEHNR and CDR2 FQNEAQ (reference sequence). The CDR3 totals 13 residues.

By sample fraction, this clone is medium-sized. V gene TRBV5-5 combines with J gene TRBJ1-6; 9 bases match TRBD1. Germline V CDR1 and CDR2: SGHKS, YYEKEE (reference sequence). The CDR3 sequence is 16 residues long. V shed 4 bases, J shed 10 bases, and the junction held 12 bases outside the gene matches. The CDR3 spells CASSTGTGSFRSPLHF. DNA of the CDR3: TGTGCCAGCAGCACCGGGACAGGGAGTTTTAGGTCACCCCTCCACTTT.

This clone was found a few times. J is TRBJ2-1 and V is TRBV21-1; TRBD2 is taken as the D call from the table, unchecked against the DNA. TRBV21-1 is described as a pseudogene. The CDR3 has 14 amino acids. CDR3 nucleotide sequence: TGTGCCAGCAGCAAAACGAAAGCGGTAGATGAGCAGTTCTTC. Its translation is CASSKTKAVDEQFF.

J is TRBJ1-1 and V is TRBV5-1; possible D gene TRBD1, 6 bases. V lost 2 bases to trimming and J lost 1 base, with 12 bases between them. CDR3 length: 15 amino acids. Germline loops: CDR1 SGHRS, CDR2 YFSETQ. CDR3 region: CASSFAGTRNTEAFF. CDR3 sequence (DNA): TGCGCCAGCAGCTTTGCCGGGACACGGAACACTGAAGCTTTCTTT.

CDR3 loop: CASSLAARHNYGYTF. The DNA for the CDR3 is TGCGCCAGCAGCTTGGCTGCCAGACATAACTATGGCTACACCTTC. This rearrangement joins TRBV5-1 to TRBJ1-2; D is unclear. V was pared by 0 bases and J by 1 base, with 10 bases between. The CDR3 runs 15 residues. The germline V gene has CDR1 SGHRS and CDR2 YFSETQ.

J is TRBJ2-1 and V is TRBV5-1; TRBD2 matches 9 bases. The ends lost 5 bases at V and 2 bases at J; junction bases unmatched: 5. Germline-derived CDR1 and CDR2 are SGHRS and YFSETQ. This CDR3 has 15 amino acids. Written as DNA, the CDR3 is TGCGCCAGCAGTCGCGGGGGGGACCCCTACAATGAGCAGTTCTTC. Its protein product is CASSRGGDPYNEQFF.

The chain employs TRBV3-1 (or the pseudogene TRBV3-2) and TRBJ1-1; D uncertain. Trimming took 1 base from V and 2 from J, leaving 5 bases between them. The CDR3 covers 13 residues. Germline lookup yields CDR1 LGHDT and CDR2 YNNKEL (reference sequence). In nucleotides, the CDR3 is TGTGCCAGCAGCCAAGGGAGAAACACTGAAGCTTTCTTT. As protein: CASSQGRNTEAFF.

CDR3 nucleotides: TGTGCCAGCAGCCGAAGCGGCAGGGATTCCTATGGCTACACCTTC. It encodes CASSRSGRDSYGYTF. The chain links TRBV14 to TRBJ1-2; TRBD1 is a possible D gene (5 bases). V lost 4 bases and J 4 bases, leaving 16 bases between the germline ends. CDR1 and CDR2 (germline): SGHDN, FVKESK. This CDR3 has 15 amino acids. Full variable domain (remainder filled in from reference TRBV14 and TRBJ1-2): EAGVTQFPSHSVIEKGQTVTLRCDPISGHDNLYWYRRVMGKEIKFLLHFVKESKQDESGMPNNRFLAERTGGTYSTLKVQPAELEDSGVYFCASSRSGRDSYGYTFGSGTRLTVV.

The V call is TRBV18, the J call TRBJ2-7, with a weak D call TRBD1 (6 bases). The CDR3 runs to 14 residues. Trimming took off 2 bases at V and 9 bases at J, with 17 bases between the two ends. CDR1 and CDR2 (germline): KGHSH, LQKENI. The CDR3 reads CASSPATGAFGQYF. The DNA for the CDR3 is TGTGCCAGCTCACCAGCGACAGGAGCTTTCGGGCAGTACTTC.

Concerning this clone: Other nucleotide sequences from this sample produce the same CDR3. The V and J genes are TRBV18 and TRBJ1-1; tentatively, D is TRBD1 (5 bases). The CDR3 runs to 13 residues. CDR1 and CDR2 (germline): KGHSH, LQKENI. With 2 bases removed from V and 5 bases from J, the gap between germline ends came to 9 bases. The CDR3 reads CASSPGTETEAFF. CDR3 bases: TGTGCCAGCTCACCAGGGACGGAAACTGAAGCTTTCTTT.

The J gene is TRBJ1-3, the V gene TRBV25-1; the D is unclear. V shed 2 bases and J shed 0 bases, with 8 bases lying between them. The CDR3 totals 15 residues. Germline CDR1 MGHDK, CDR2 SYGVNS. CDR3 in amino acids: CASSEARSSGNTIYF. The CDR3 DNA follows: TGTGCCAGCAGTGAAGCCCGGAGCTCTGGAAACACCATATATTTT.

This clone was seen only once. V gene TRBV18 combines with J gene TRBJ1-2; D gene unclear. CDR3 size: 13 residues. V was cut by 1 base and J by 6 bases, with 9 bases left in between. Germline assignment: CDR1 KGHSH and CDR2 LQKENI. The CDR3 DNA reads TGTGCCAGCTCACCACGGGAGGAAGATGGCTACACCTTC. This translates into CASSPREEDGYTF.

Ten or more counts support this clone. This rearrangement joins TRBV28 to TRBJ2-7, with D possibly matching TRBD1 (5 bases). The V gene's germline CDR1 is MDHEN and CDR2 SYDVKM. V was pared by 1 base and J by 8 bases, with 15 bases between. This CDR3 spans 14 amino acids. CDR3 DNA sequence: TGTGCCAGCAGTTTATCGGGCCTGAGACAGAAGCAGTACTTC. Its protein product is CASSLSGLRQKQYF.

The sample holds one count of this clone. The chain recombines TRBV6-5 with TRBJ1-6, with TRBD1 matching over 7 bases. Germline assignment: CDR1 MNHEY and CDR2 SVGAGI. The CDR3 runs to 15 residues. Trimming removed 6 bases from V and 7 bases from J; junction bases left unmatched: 9. The CDR3 loop reads CASSTSTGRNSPLHF. Here the CDR3 DNA reads TGTGCCAGCAGCACATCGACAGGGCGCAATTCACCCCTCCACTTT.

V usage is TRBV7-9 and J usage is TRBJ1-1, with a weak D call TRBD1 (5 bases). The germline V gene encodes CDR1 SEHNR and CDR2 FQNEAQ (reference sequence). Trimming removed 5 bases at V and 7 bases at J, with 17 bases between. CDR3 length equals 14 residues. As DNA, the CDR3 is TGTGCCAGCAGCCCCCGGCTCCAGGGCGGTGAAGCTTTCTTT. Amino acids: CASSPRLQGGEAFF.

The chain employs TRBV28 and TRBJ2-1; D possibly corresponds to TRBD2 (6 bases). The germline gives CDR1 MDHEN, CDR2 SYDVKM. The CDR3 loop spans 17 amino acids. The V end lost 6 bases, the J end lost 0 bases, and 18 bases lay between the germline ends. The CDR3 spells CASRSAGRLLSYNEQFF. The DNA of the CDR3 is TGTGCCAGCAGGTCCGCGGGGCGGCTCCTCTCCTACAATGAGCAGTTCTTC. The entire variable domain, with the rest obtained from reference TRBV28 and TRBJ2-1, is as follows: DVKVTQSSRYLVKRTGEKVFLECVQDMDHENMFWYRQDPGLGLRLIYFSYDVKMKEKGDIPEGYSVSREKKERFSLILESASTNQTSMYLCASRSAGRLLSYNEQFFGPGTRLTVL.

This chain links TRBV5-1 with TRBJ1-1, with TRBD1 matching over 12 bases. The germline gives CDR1 SGHRS, CDR2 YFSETQ. The CDR3 consists of 17 residues. The trim removed 1 base at V and 6 bases at J, leaving 10 bases unmatched. The DNA of the CDR3 is TGCGCCAGCAGCTTGACAACCCCCGGGACAGGGGGCTCTGAAGCTTTCTTT. As protein: CASSLTTPGTGGSEAFF.

This chain uses TRBV6-5 with TRBJ2-5; D is perhaps TRBD2 (6 bases). Trimming took off 8 bases at V and 3 bases at J, with 13 bases between the two ends. Germline V CDR1 and CDR2: MNHEY, SVGAGI. The CDR3 has 13 amino acids. Written as DNA, the CDR3 is TGTGCCAGCCGGCGGGGAATAGAAGAGACCCAGTACTTC. Translating it yields CASRRGIEETQYF.